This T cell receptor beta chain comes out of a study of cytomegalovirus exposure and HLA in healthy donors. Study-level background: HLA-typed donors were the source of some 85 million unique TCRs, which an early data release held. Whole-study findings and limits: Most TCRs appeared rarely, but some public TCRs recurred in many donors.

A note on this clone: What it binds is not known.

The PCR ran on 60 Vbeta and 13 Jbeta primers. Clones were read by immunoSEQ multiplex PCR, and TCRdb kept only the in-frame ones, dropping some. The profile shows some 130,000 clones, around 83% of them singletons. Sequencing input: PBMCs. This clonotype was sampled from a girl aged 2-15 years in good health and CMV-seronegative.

The CDR3 sequence is CASSLDSYNEQFF. The CDR3 region has the DNA TGTGCCAGCAGCCTAGATTCCTACAATGAGCAGTTCTTC. The genes are TRBV6-4 and TRBJ2-1; no firm D call. The CDR3 spans 13 residues. Trimming cost V 6 bases and J 1 base, with 7 bases left between them. CDR1 MRHNA and CDR2 SNTAGT come from the germline V gene.